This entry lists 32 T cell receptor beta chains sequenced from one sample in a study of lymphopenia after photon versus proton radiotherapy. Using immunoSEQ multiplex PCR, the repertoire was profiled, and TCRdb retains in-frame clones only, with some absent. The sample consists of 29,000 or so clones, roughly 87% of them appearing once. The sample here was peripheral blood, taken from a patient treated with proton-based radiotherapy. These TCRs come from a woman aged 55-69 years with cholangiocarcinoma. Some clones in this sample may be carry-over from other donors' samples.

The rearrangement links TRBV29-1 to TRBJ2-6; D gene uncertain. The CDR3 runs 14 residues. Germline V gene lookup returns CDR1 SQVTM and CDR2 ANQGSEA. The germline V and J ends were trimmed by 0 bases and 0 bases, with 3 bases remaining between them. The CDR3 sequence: CSVEDRSGANVLTF. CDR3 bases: TGCAGCGTTGAAGATCGCTCTGGGGCCAACGTCCTGACTTTC.

For the CDR3, the DNA is TGTGCCAGCAGTTCAACAGGATACAATCAGCCCCAGCATTTT. This gives the protein CASSSTGYNQPQHF. J is TRBJ1-5 and V is TRBV28, with TRBD1 as a possible D gene (5 bases). This CDR3 is built from 14 residues. Trimming stripped 4 bases from V and 3 bases from J, with 10 bases between. Germline V lookup: CDR1 MDHEN, CDR2 SYDVKM.

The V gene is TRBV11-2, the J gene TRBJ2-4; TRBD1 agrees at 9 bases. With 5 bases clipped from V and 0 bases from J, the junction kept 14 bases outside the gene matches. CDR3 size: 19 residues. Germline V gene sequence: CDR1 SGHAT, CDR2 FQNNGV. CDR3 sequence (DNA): TGTGCCAGCAGCAGATGGGGGGACAGGGCCCAACTAGCCAAAAACATTCAGTACTTC. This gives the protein CASSRWGDRAQLAKNIQYF.

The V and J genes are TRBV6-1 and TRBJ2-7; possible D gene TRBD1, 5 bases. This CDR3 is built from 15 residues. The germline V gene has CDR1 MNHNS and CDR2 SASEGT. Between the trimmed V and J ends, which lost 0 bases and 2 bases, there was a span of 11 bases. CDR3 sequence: CASSEALGQTYEQYF. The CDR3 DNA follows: TGTGCCAGCAGTGAAGCGCTTGGACAAACCTACGAGCAGTACTTC.

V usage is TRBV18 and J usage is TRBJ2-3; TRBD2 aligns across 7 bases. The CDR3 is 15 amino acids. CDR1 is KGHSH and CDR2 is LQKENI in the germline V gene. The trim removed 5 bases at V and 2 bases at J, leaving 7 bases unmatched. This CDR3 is CASSGGGPPTDTQYF. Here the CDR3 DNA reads TGTGCCAGCTCAGGGGGGGGACCTCCCACAGATACGCAGTATTTT. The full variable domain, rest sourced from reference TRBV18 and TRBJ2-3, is NAGVMQNPRHLVRRRGQEARLRCSPMKGHSHVYWYRQLPEEGLKFMVYLQKENIIDESGMPKERFSAEFPKEGPSILRIQQVVRGDSAAYFCASSGGGPPTDTQYFGPGTRLTVL.

CDR3 loop: CASSGSGQKGGYTF. CDR3 nucleotide sequence: TGTGCCAGCAGCGGATCAGGACAGAAAGGTGGCTACACCTTC. This chain uses TRBV9 with TRBJ1-2, with D perhaps TRBD1 (6 bases). The CDR3 contains 14 residues. From germline, CDR1 is SGDLS and CDR2 YYNGEE. The V end was cut by 3 bases, the J end by 7 bases, with 16 bases between.

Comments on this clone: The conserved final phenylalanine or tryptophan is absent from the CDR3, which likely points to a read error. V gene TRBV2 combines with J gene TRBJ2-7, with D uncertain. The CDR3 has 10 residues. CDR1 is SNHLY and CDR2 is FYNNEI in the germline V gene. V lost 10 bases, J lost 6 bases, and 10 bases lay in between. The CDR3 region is CAIRLGEQYS. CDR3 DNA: TGTGCCATCCGCCTCGGCGAGCAGTACTCC.

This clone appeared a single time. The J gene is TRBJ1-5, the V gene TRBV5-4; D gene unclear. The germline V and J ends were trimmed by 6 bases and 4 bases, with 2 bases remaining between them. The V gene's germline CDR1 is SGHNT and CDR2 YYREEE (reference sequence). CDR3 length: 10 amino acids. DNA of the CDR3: TGTGCCAGCACAAATCAGCCCCAGCATTTT. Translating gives CASTNQPQHF.

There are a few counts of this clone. Written as DNA, the CDR3 is TGTGCCAGCAGCCTTAGTTGGGGCTATGGCTACACCTTC. This encodes CASSLSWGYGYTF. V gene TRBV27 combines with J gene TRBJ1-2; D uncertain. The V end lost 6 bases, the J end lost 4 bases, and 12 bases lay between the germline ends. Germline values: CDR1 MNHEY, CDR2 SMNVEV (reference sequence). The CDR3 contains 13 residues.

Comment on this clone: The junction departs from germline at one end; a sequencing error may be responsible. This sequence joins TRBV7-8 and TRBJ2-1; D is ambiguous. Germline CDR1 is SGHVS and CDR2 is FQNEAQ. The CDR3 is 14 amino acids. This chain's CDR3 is CASTLEWYDNEQFF. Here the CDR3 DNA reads TGTGCCAGCACCTTAGAGTGGTACGACAATGAGCAGTTCTTC.

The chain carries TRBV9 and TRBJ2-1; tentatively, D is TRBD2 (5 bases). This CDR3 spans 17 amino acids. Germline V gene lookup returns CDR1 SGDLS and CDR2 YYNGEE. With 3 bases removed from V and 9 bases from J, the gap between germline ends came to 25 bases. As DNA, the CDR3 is TGTGCCAGCAGCGCCGGAATCGTCGGCCGGCTCGGGGTTGAGCAGTTCTTC. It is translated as CASSAGIVGRLGVEQFF.

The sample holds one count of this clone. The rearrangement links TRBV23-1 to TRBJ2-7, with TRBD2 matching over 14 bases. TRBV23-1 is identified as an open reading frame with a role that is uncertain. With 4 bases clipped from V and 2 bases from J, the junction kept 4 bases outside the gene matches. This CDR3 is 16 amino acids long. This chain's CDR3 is CASSLGTSGRPYEQYF. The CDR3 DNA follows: TGCGCCAGCAGTCTTGGGACTAGCGGGAGACCCTACGAGCAGTACTTC.

Written as DNA, the CDR3 is TGTGCCAGCAGTGCCCGACAAGGCCTAAGCTACGAGCAGTACTTC. Translated: CASSARQGLSYEQYF. V gene TRBV27 combines with J gene TRBJ2-7; D remains unclear. From germline, CDR1 is MNHEY and CDR2 SMNVEV (reference sequence). This CDR3 region has 15 residues. Trimming took off 5 bases at V and 3 bases at J, with 17 bases between the two ends.

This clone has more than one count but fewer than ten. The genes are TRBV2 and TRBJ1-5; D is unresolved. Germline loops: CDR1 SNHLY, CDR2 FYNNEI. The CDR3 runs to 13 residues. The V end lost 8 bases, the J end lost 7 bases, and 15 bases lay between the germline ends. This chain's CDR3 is CASVFRQGQPQHF. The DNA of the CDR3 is TGTGCCAGCGTCTTCCGCCAAGGGCAGCCCCAGCATTTT.

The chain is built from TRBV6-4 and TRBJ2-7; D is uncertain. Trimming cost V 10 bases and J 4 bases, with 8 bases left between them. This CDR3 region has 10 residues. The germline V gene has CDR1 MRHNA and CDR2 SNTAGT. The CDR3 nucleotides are TGTGCCACTCCAGAATACGAGCAGTACTTC. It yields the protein CATPEYEQYF.

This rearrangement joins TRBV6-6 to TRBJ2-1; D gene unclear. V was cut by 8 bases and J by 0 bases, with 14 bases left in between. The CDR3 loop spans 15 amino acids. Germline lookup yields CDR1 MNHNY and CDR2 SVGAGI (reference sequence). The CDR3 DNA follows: TGTGCCAGCGTACCAGCCTGGAGCTCCTACAATGAGCAGTTCTTC. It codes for CASVPAWSSYNEQFF.

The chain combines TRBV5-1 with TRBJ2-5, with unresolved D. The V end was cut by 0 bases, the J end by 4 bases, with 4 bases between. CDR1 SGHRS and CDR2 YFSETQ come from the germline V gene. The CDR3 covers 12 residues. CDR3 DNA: TGCGCCAGCAGCTTGGCGGGAGAGACCCAGTACTTC. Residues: CASSLAGETQYF.

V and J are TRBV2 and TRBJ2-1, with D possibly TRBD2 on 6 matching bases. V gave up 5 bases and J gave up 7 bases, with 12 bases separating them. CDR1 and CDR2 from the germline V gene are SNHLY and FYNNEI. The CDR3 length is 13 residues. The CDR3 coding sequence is TGTGCCAGCAGTTGGGGGGATCAAAATGAGCAGTTCTTC. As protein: CASSWGDQNEQFF.

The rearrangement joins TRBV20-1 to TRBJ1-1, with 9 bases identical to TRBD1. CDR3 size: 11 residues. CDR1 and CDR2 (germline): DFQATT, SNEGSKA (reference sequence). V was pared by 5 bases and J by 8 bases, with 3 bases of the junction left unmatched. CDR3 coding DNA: TGCAGTGCTTACAGGGGGCGGGAAGCTTTCTTT. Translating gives CSAYRGREAFF.

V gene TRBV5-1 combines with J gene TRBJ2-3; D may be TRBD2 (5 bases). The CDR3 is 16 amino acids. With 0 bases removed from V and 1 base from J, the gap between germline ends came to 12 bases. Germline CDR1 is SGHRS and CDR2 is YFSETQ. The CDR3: CASSLAGLAGTDTQYF. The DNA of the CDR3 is TGCGCCAGCAGCTTGGCCGGTCTAGCCGGCACAGATACGCAGTATTTT.

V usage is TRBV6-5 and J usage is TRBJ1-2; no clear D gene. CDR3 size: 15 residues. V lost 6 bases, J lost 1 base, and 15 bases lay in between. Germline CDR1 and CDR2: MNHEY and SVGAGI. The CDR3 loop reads CASSKDGPFNYGYTF. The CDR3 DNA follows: TGTGCCAGCAGCAAGGACGGTCCCTTTAACTATGGCTACACCTTC.

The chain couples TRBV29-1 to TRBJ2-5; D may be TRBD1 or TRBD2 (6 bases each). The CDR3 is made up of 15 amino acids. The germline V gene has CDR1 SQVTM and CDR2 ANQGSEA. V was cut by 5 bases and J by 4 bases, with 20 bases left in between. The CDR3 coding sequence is TGCAGCGTTCCCTACCGGGGGCGGGCTTTAGAGACCCAGTACTTC. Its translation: CSVPYRGRALETQYF.

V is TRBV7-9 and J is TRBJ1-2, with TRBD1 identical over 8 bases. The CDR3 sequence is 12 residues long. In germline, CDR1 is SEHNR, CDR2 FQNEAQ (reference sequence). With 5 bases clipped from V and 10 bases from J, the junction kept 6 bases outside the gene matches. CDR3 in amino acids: CASSGGQAIYTF. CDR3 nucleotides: TGTGCCAGCAGCGGGGGACAGGCCATCTACACCTTC. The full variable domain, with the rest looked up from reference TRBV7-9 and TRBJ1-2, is DTGVSQNPRHKITKRGQNVTFRCDPISEHNRLYWYRQTLGQGPEFLTYFQNEAQLEKSRLLSDRFSAERPKGSFSTLEIQRTEQGDSAMYLCASSGGQAIYTFGSGTRLTVV.

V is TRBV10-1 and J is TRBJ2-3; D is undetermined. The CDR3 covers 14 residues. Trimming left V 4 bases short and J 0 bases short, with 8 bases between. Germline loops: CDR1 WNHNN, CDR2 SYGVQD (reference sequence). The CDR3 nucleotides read TGCGCCAGCAGTGTGACCACTAGCACAGATACGCAGTATTTT. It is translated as CASSVTTSTDTQYF.

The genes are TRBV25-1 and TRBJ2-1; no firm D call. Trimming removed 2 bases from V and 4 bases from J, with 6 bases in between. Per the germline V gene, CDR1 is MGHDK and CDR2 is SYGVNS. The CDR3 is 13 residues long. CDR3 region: CASSEPHYNEQFF. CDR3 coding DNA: TGTGCCAGCAGTGAACCACATTACAATGAGCAGTTCTTC. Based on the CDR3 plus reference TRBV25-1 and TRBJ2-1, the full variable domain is EADIYQTPRYLVIGTGKKITLECSQTMGHDKMYWYQQDPGMELHLIHYSYGVNSTEKGDLSSESTVSRIRTEHFPLTLESARPSHTSQYLCASSEPHYNEQFFGPGTRLTVL.

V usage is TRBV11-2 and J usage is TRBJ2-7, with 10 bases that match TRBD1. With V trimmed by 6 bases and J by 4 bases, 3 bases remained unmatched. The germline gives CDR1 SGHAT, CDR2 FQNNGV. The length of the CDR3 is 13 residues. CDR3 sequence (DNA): TGTGCCAGCAGTTGGACAGGGGGATACGAGCAGTACTTC. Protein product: CASSWTGGYEQYF.

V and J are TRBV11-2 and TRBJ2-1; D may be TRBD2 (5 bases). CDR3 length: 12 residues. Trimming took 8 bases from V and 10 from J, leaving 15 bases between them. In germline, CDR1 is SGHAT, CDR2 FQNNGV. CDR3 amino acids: CASAGASWEQFF. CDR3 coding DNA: TGTGCCAGCGCGGGCGCCTCGTGGGAGCAGTTCTTC.

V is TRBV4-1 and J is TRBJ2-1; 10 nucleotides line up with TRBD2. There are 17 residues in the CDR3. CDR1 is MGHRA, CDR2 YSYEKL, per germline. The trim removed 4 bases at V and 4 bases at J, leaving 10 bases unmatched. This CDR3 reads CASSPLSGRAEYNEQFF. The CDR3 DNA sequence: TGCGCCAGCAGCCCCCTCAGCGGGAGGGCCGAATACAATGAGCAGTTCTTC.

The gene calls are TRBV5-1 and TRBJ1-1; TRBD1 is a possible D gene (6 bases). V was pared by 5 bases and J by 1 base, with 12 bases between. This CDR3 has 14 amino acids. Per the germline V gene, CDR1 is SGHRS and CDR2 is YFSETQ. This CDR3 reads CASRGAVTNTEAFF. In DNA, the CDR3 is TGCGCCAGCAGGGGGGCAGTCACGAACACTGAAGCTTTCTTT.

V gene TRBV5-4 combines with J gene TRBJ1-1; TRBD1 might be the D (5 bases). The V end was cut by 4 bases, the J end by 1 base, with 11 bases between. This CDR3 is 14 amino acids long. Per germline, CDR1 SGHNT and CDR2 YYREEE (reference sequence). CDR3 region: CASSPDSANTEAFF. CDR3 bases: TGTGCCAGCAGCCCCGACAGCGCGAACACTGAAGCTTTCTTT.

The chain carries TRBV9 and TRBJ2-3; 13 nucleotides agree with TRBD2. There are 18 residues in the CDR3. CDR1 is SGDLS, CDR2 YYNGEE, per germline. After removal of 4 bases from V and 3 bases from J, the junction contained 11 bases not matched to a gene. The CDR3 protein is CASSTTSGGAFPTDTQYF. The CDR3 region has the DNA TGTGCCAGCAGCACCACTAGCGGGGGGGCTTTCCCAACAGATACGCAGTATTTT.

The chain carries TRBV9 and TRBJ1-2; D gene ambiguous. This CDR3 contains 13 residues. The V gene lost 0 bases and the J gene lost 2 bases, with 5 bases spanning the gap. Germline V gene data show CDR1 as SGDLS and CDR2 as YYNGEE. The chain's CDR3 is CASSVDINYGYTF. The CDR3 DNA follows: TGTGCCAGCAGCGTAGACATAAACTATGGCTACACCTTC.